The present T cell receptor beta chain was sequenced within a study of cytomegalovirus exposure and HLA in healthy donors. Both 60 Vbeta primers and 13 Jbeta primers went into the PCR. The repertoire was sequenced with immunoSEQ multiplex PCR; TCRdb's copy has only in-frame clones and lacks some. The table records around 110,000 clones, 9.5% of them present only once. This TCR was recovered from a man aged 30 to 39 in good health and CMV-seronegative. Sample: PBMCs.

In DNA form, the CDR3 reads TGTGCCAGCAGCGTAGACGGGAGTAACCAAGAGACCCAGTACTTC. It is translated as CASSVDGSNQETQYF. The chain links TRBV9 to TRBJ2-5; perhaps TRBD2 as D (6 bases). Trimming stripped 0 bases from V and 0 bases from J, with 9 bases between. CDR1 is SGDLS and CDR2 is YYNGEE in the germline V gene. The CDR3 is made up of 15 amino acids.